This TCR beta chain came from a study of T cells after yellow fever vaccination (dated by TCRdb to between 2019 and 2020). Regarding the study in general: Libraries from fractions with low cell numbers were prepared with the SMART-Seq v4 Ultra Low Input RNA kit. To follow T-cell clones before and after primary and booster YFV17D yellow fever vaccination, bulk TCR alpha and beta repertoires were sequenced over time. Blood samples were taken at several timepoints before and after primary and secondary immunization, and bulk PBMC replicates and cell subsets were isolated. The cohort comprised two healthy male donors, one aged 18 to 29 and one aged 30 to 39 years. Study-level results and caveats: Because abundant contaminating clonotypes from the bulk population could be contained in FACS-sorted repertoires, computational filtering was required. Because only a couple of donors were included in the study, the extent to which the findings can be generalized is limited. Most clones expanded after primary vaccination (approximately 96% of CD4 and around 89% of CD8) were re-detected after the booster, suggesting that broad memory maintenance occurred. A small share of clonotypes was detected in both CD4 and CD8 compartments, with the overlap likely arising from convergent recombination. Compared with the primary T-cell response, the secondary T-cell response was faster but weaker, reaching its peak on day 5 rather than on day 15.

The sample's treatment or condition, from its label and the paper: live attenuated yellow fever vaccine strain. At each blood-draw timepoint, two biological replicates of bulk PBMCs were obtained. A standard Ficoll-Paque protocol was used to isolate PBMCs from peripheral blood. TriZol was used to extract RNA from bulk PBMCs, CD4 and CD8 fractions, and dextramer-positive and dextramer-negative fractions. TCRdb shows the sequencer as Illumina NovaSeq 6000. Synthesis of TCR cDNA relied on 5'RACE template switching, a step that introduced a universal primer site along with unique molecular identifiers. Priming of cDNA synthesis was performed from both the TCR alpha and TCR beta constant segments. Libraries were amplified in two PCR steps, with sample barcodes and sequencing adapters added in the second step. Sequencing of libraries was performed on Illumina HiSeq 2500 (2x100 bp) or NovaSeq (2x150 bp). The published analysis was carried out like this. Reads were demultiplexed and collapsed into UMI consensus sequences with MIGEC, and V(D)J alignment was performed with MiXCR. Clonotypes responding to the vaccine were identified with edgeR on replicate PBMC samples, with the criteria of FDR below 0.01 and a log2 fold change above 5 up to day 15. CD4 or CD8 identity was assigned to each bulk clonotype according to whether the clonotype was present at higher abundance in the sequenced CD4 repertoire or the sequenced CD8 repertoire. TCRdb trimmed public reads at Q25 via fastp, called clones via MiXCR and kept in-frame beta chains. Each entry merges the rows of one CDR3 protein and shows their most common DNA and genes. The authors' filters were not applied to this entry. The sample table contains 250,000 to 400,000 distinct CDR3 sequences; only one count was recorded for roughly 4.3% of them. Around 23% of the sample is taken by the ten largest.

A note on this clonotype: Its antigen is still unknown. No base quality information exists; no much larger clone differs at one position.

Source: PBMCs, taken 5 days after the yellow fever booster vaccination. The clonotype originates from a man aged 18 to 30 who received the YFV17D yellow fever vaccine.

The bases are TGCGCCAGCCAAAGGGGTGGTGGCAAAAACATTCAGTACTTC. Translated, this gives CASQRGGGKNIQYF. Recombination linked TRBV10-2 to TRBJ2-4, and perhaps TRBD1 as D gene, on 5 matching bases. CDR1 and CDR2 (WSHSY, SAAADI) derive from the germline V gene. The CDR3 holds 14 amino acids from the cysteine to the phenylalanine. Of the read, only the CDR3 DNA is kept; its 42 bases are in frame from base 1. V lost 8 bases and J lost 3 bases; the stretch between them is 14 bases long.